The T cell receptor (beta chain) described here comes from a study of CD8 T cells in Susac syndrome. Stable or active relapsing-remitting multiple sclerosis, untreated and meeting revised McDonald criteria, defined the controls. Through negative isolation, CD4+ and CD8+ T cells were obtained, while TEMRA cells were enriched using FACS. This CDR3 comprises 15 residues. Per the germline V gene, CDR1 is MNHEY and CDR2 is SMNVEV (reference sequence). The germline V and J ends were trimmed by 5 bases and 2 bases, with 16 bases remaining between them. With random hexamers, reverse transcription was performed on about 0.45 to 1 ug of RNA. An immunoSEQ multiplex PCR amplified TCR beta CDR3 over 54 Vbeta and 13 Jbeta. Using its own MiXCR run on the immunoSEQ multiplex PCR reads, TCRdb lists one record per CDR3 protein. The sample shows some 260,000 distinct CDR3 sequences, roughly 84% of them seen only once.

This clonotype was obtained from a human donor with multiple sclerosis. The V gene is TRBV27, the J gene TRBJ2-7, with D possibly being TRBD1 (7 bases). Specimen: CD8+ T cells from PBMCs. CDR3 DNA sequence: TGTGCCAGCAGTCCCGGAGGGGGACAGACCTACGAGCAGTACTTC. Protein: CASSPGGGQTYEQYF.